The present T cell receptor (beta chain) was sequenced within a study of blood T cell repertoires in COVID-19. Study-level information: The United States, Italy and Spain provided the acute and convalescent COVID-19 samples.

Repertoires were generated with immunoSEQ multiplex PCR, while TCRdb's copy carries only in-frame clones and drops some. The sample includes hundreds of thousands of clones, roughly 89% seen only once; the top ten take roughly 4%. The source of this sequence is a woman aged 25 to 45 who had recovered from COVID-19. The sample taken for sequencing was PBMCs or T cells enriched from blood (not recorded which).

The CDR3 protein is CASSGTSGRSNEQFF. Written as DNA, the CDR3 is TGTGCCAGCAGTGGGACTAGCGGGAGGTCGAATGAGCAGTTCTTC. The V call is TRBV2, the J call TRBJ2-1; 14 bases align to TRBD2. The CDR3 loop spans 15 amino acids. CDR1 SNHLY and CDR2 FYNNEI come from the germline V gene. V was clipped by 4 bases and J by 7 bases; unmatched bases: 3.